Presented here are 9 T cell receptor beta chains from one specimen sequenced in a study of T-cell memory formation after mild COVID-19 listed by TCRdb under 2021. The library was obtained by 5' RACE. TCRdb names Illumina NovaSeq 6000 as the instrument used. TCRdb reprocessing: public reads trimmed at Q25 with fastp, clones called with MiXCR, in-frame beta chains kept. For every CDR3 protein sequence, its rows merge into one entry that carries the most common genes and DNA. The sample data list 250,000 to 300,000 distinct CDR3 sequences, and about a sixth of these were observed just once. Roughly 23% of the sample goes to the ten largest clones. The sequenced sample was PBMCs or a T cell subset sorted from them (not recorded which). The receptors stem from a man younger than 30 who had mild COVID-19 (a few samples of this study predate the infection). The sample titles of this study are shuffled in the database, so cell type and time point are left out; the donor was told from shared clones.

The chain links TRBV20-1 to TRBJ1-2; D possibly corresponds to TRBD1 (5 bases). V was clipped by 2 bases and J by 0 bases, with 10 bases between them. The length of the CDR3 is 14 residues. Germline lookup yields CDR1 DFQATT and CDR2 SNEGSKA (reference sequence). The CDR3 region is CSARRETANYGYTF. CDR3 nucleotide sequence: TGCAGTGCTAGACGTGAGACAGCTAACTATGGCTACACCTTC.

The CDR3 region has the DNA TGCGCCAGCAGCTCTCCCAGGGGGATGAACACCGGGGAGCTGTTTTTT. Translating it yields CASSSPRGMNTGELFF. This chain links TRBV5-1 with TRBJ2-2; 7 bases agree with TRBD1. The ends lost 3 bases at V and 1 base at J; junction bases unmatched: 6. The CDR3 totals 16 residues. The germline gives CDR1 SGHRS, CDR2 YFSETQ. Full variable domain (remainder filled in from reference TRBV5-1 and TRBJ2-2): KAGVTQTPRYLIKTRGQQVTLSCSPISGHRSVSWYQQTPGQGLQFLFEYFSETQRNKGNFPGRFSGRQFSNSRSEMNVSTLELGDSALYLCASSSPRGMNTGELFFGEGSRLTVL.

This clonotype showed up just a few times. The chain couples TRBV7-9 to TRBJ2-7; D is undetermined. CDR1 is SEHNR and CDR2 is FQNEAQ in the germline V gene (reference sequence). The V end was cut by 5 bases, the J end by 2 bases, with 10 bases between. The CDR3 spans 13 residues. The CDR3 here is CASSPSSPYEQYF. CDR3 sequence (DNA): TGTGCCAGCAGCCCCTCATCCCCCTACGAGCAGTACTTC.

This clonotype was observed a handful of times. This rearrangement joins TRBV4-3 to TRBJ2-7, with D possibly matching TRBD1 (6 bases). Trimming removed 2 bases from V and 8 bases from J, with 13 bases in between. Germline values: CDR1 LGHNA, CDR2 YSLEER. This CDR3 has 13 residues. The CDR3 sequence: CASSQTGRNKQYV. CDR3 DNA sequence: TGCGCCAGCAGCCAAACAGGGAGAAACAAGCAGTACGTC.

The chain's CDR3 is CATTGPSSYNEQFF. The CDR3 DNA sequence: TGTGCCACCACAGGGCCCAGCTCCTACAATGAGCAGTTCTTC. The chain recombines TRBV6-2 or TRBV6-3 with TRBJ2-1, with D possibly being TRBD1 (6 bases). CDR3 size: 14 residues. The V and J ends lost 10 bases and 0 bases respectively, with 13 bases between them. CDR1 and CDR2 (germline): MNHEY, SVGEGT.

This clonotype was seen ten or more times. The CDR3 sequence: CASSPRGRLQETQYF. Here the CDR3 DNA reads TGTGCCAGCAGCCCCCGCGGACGGTTACAAGAGACCCAGTACTTC. The chain combines TRBV7-2 with TRBJ2-5; D is uncertain. V lost 5 bases, J lost 2 bases, and 15 bases lay in between. Looked up from germline, CDR1 is SGHTA and CDR2 is FQGNSA. CDR3 size: 15 residues.

This clonotype was counted only a few times. This sequence joins TRBV5-5 and TRBJ2-7; 7 bases are a match to TRBD1. The V gene's germline CDR1 is SGHKS and CDR2 YYEKEE (reference sequence). This CDR3 contains 14 residues. V lost 4 bases and J lost 0; bases outside the gene matches: 4. The CDR3, as DNA: TGTGCCAGCAGCGTTGACAGGGCCTCCTACGAGCAGTACGTC. Translation gives CASSVDRASYEQYV.

The sample holds many counts of this clonotype. The rearrangement links TRBV10-2 to TRBJ2-1; D is undetermined. This CDR3 region has 12 residues. V was shortened by 4 bases and J by 11 bases, with 12 bases between the two germline ends. Germline V gene data show CDR1 as WSHSY and CDR2 as SAAADI. The CDR3 DNA reads TGCGCCAGCAGTGTAGACACCGCGCAGCAGTTCTTC. Translation gives CASSVDTAQQFF.

The V gene is TRBV12-3 or TRBV12-4, the J gene TRBJ1-6; 8 nucleotides line up with TRBD1. The CDR3 is 14 amino acids. Trimming removed 5 bases from V and 10 bases from J; junction bases left unmatched: 7. CDR3 DNA sequence: TGTGCCAGCAGTACCAGGGGGCGGGGGTCACCCCTCCACTTT. Amino acid sequence: CASSTRGRGSPLHF.